This TCR beta chain is drawn from a study of blood T cell repertoires in COVID-19. For the study at large: In each case, the material was cDNA or gDNA derived from T cells, B-cell-depleted T cells, or PBMCs.

Only in-frame clones appear in the TCRdb table, and some are missing; sequencing was by immunoSEQ multiplex PCR. The sample lists over 120,000 clones; around 72% were seen once. The receptor was isolated from a woman aged 55 to 70 with acute or convalescent COVID-19. Sequencing was performed on peripheral blood.

CDR3 coding DNA: TGCGCCAGCAGCGCGACCCGACAGGGTCGGGAGACCCAGTACTTC. Translated, it gives CASSATRQGRETQYF. The V gene is TRBV5-1, the J gene TRBJ2-5; 7 nucleotides align to TRBD1. Per the germline V gene, CDR1 is SGHRS and CDR2 is YFSETQ. The CDR3 covers 15 residues. The junction had 11 bases not matched to a gene; V was cut back by 4 bases and J by 5 bases.